This TCR beta chain was identified in a study of identical twins (dated by TCRdb to between 2015 and 2016). Concerning the study at large: The study deep-sequenced TCR alpha and beta repertoires from monozygotic twins, unrelated adults of various ages and cord blood to test whether fetal clonotypes persist. Replicate twin experiments were performed at different times using different library preparation protocols to rule out contamination. Overall study results and their limits: Abundant cord blood beta clonotypes had fewer insertions, young adult naive repertoires showed a similar but weaker trend, and memory repertoires showed no such trend. Out-of-frame TCR alpha sharing in monozygotic twins was systematically underestimated by recombination models, whereas sharing between unrelated individuals was in agreement with the recombination models. Zero-insertion analyses could be partly confounded by invariant T cells such as MAIT and iNKT, though diverse VJ usage argued against such confounding for most clonotypes. Because the same donors could not be followed over many years, conclusions were based on cross-sectional statistical analysis. A weaker excess of twin sharing was found in beta out-of-frame sequences because the signal-to-noise ratio was lowered by fewer shared sequences. Compared with coincidental sharing between unrelated individuals, out-of-frame TCR alpha sequences shared between twins showed an excess of sequences with low generation probability.

Every donor in the study was a healthy Caucasian. The study also sequenced three unrelated non-twin adults: a male aged 18 to 29, a male aged 50 to 60 and a female aged 50 to 60. Miltenyi CD45RO+ enrichment and human naive T-cell isolation kits were used to isolate memory (CD45RO+) and naive T cells from PBMC. Library prep was done by 5' RACE. Sequencing took place on an Illumina HiSeq 2000. Template switching introduced a universal primer binding site; the final cDNA contained a unique molecular identifier, enabling accurate counting of TCR cDNA molecules. Specific primers in the conserved constant-segment region were used to synthesize first-strand cDNA for the TCR alpha and beta chains. To control for contamination, each cDNA library was double barcoded with a SMART-Mk sample barcode plus Illumina barcodes. TruSeq adapter sequences along with Illumina sample barcodes were introduced in two successive PCR steps. Sequencing of the TCR alpha and beta cDNA libraries was done on the Illumina HiSeq platform using custom primers. The authors processed their data as follows. Unique molecular identifiers were extracted from raw reads with MiGEC, and CDR3 positions were determined with MiXCR. For each individual, recombination models were inferred using an EM algorithm with the repgenHMM and IGoR tools. The analysis of shared clonotypes was done with the tcR package in R, with sharing normalized by the product of cloneset sizes. To study raw recombination without the effects of thymic and clonal selection, out-of-frame nonproductive sequences were analyzed. TCRdb applied fastp at Q25 and MiXCR to the public reads, then kept only in-frame beta chains. Identical CDR3 protein sequences are pooled into one entry, listed with their most common genes and DNA. These V and J calls derive from TCRdb rather than the authors' analysis. The sample table contains hundreds of thousands of distinct CDR3 sequences; only one count was recorded for around 6.1% of them. The ten biggest clones cover 1.5% to 2% of the sample.

From the germline V gene, CDR1 is SQVTM and CDR2 is ANQGSEA. The germline ends are 12 bases apart after V is trimmed by 4 bases and J by 3 bases. Inclusive of the bounding cysteine and phenylalanine, the CDR3 is 13 residues long. Just CDR3 DNA is preserved here, 39 bases in frame from base 1. This clonotype was seen ten or more times. Its antigen has not been determined. No much larger clonotype is one base removed from it; base qualities were not supplied. Sample: naive T cells sorted from blood. Per the publication, the cell subset or site label means: cells isolated with a human naive T-cell isolation kit. The sequence was obtained from a man aged 18 to 29 in good health. This receptor chain uses TRBV29-1 and TRBJ1-1; the D gene assignment is ambiguous. The CDR3 protein is CSVARRQDTEAFF. Read as DNA, the sequence is TGCAGCGTTGCCCGACGGCAGGACACTGAAGCTTTCTTT.